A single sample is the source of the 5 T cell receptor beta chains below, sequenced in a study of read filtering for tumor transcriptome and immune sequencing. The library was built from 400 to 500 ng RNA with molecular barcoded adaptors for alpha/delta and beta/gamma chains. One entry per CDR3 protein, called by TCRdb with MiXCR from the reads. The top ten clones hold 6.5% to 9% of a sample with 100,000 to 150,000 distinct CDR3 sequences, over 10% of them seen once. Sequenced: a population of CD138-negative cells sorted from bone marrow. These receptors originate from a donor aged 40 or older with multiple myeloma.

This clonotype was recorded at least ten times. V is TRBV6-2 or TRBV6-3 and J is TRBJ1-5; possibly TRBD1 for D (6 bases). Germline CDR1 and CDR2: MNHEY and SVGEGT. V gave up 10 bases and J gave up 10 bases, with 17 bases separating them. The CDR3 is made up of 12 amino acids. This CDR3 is CAIGTRPQPQHF. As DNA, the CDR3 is TGTGCCATCGGGACACGTCCTCAACCCCAGCATTTT.

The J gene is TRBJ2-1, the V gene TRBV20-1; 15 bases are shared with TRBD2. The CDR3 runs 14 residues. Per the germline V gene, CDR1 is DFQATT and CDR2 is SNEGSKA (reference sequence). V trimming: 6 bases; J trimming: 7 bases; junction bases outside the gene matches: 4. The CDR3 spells CSAAGTSGRNEQFF. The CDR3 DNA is TGCAGTGCGGCCGGGACTAGCGGGAGGAATGAGCAGTTCTTC.

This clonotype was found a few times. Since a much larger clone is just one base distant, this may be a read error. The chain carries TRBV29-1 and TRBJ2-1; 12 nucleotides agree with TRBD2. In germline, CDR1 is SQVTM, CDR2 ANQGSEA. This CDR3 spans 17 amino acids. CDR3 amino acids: CSVERTSGKVSYSEQFF. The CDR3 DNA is TGCAGCGTTGAGAGGACTAGCGGGAAGGTCTCCTACAGTGAGCAGTTCTTC.

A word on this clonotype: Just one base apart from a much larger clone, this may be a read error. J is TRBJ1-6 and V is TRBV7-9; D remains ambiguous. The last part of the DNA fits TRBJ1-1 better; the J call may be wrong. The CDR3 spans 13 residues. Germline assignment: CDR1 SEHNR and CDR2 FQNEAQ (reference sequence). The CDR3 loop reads CASSLRNPTKAFF. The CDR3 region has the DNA TGTGCCAGCAGCCTGCGAAACCCCACTAAAGCTTTCTTT.

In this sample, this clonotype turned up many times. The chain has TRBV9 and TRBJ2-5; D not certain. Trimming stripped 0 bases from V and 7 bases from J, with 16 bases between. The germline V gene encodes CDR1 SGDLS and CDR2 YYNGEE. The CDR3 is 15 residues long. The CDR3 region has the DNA TGTGCCAGCAGCGTAGGTGACTTCCCCCCGGGGACCCAGTACTTC. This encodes CASSVGDFPPGTQYF.